Listed here are 30 T cell receptor beta chains from one sample, sequenced in a study of metastatic and nonmetastatic thyroid tumors. TCRdb ran MiXCR on the PCR reads. Seen here are around 4,600 clones, roughly a fifth observed once, and the top ten hold roughly 20%. No patient received treatment before thyroid surgery. Source material: adjacent normal tissue. The receptors here all came from a male donor with papillary thyroid cancer or a benign thyroid nodule (not recorded which). Some clones in this sample may be carry-over from other donors' samples.

This rearrangement joins TRBV6-1 to TRBJ1-1; no clear D gene. The germline V gene has CDR1 MNHNS and CDR2 SASEGT. Trimming cost V 1 base and J 1 base, with 10 bases left between them. The CDR3 totals 15 residues. In DNA, the CDR3 is TGTGCCAGCAGTGAAGTGGTCAGAACGAACACTGAAGCTTTCTTT. Amino acids: CASSEVVRTNTEAFF.

This clone is medium-sized (0.01 to 0.1%). The chain has TRBV7-9 and TRBJ1-2; possibly TRBD1 for D (6 bases). Trimming pared 5 bases from V and 2 bases from J, leaving 12 bases between. CDR1 SEHNR and CDR2 FQNEAQ come from the germline V gene (reference sequence). The CDR3 length is 14 residues. The CDR3, as DNA: TGTGCCAGCAGCGACCCGACAGGAAACTATGGCTACACCTTC. Translating gives CASSDPTGNYGYTF.

The gene calls are TRBV5-1 and TRBJ1-4; 8 nucleotides agree with TRBD1. This CDR3 contains 16 residues. V trimming: 0 bases; J trimming: 5 bases; junction bases outside the gene matches: 6. From germline, CDR1 is SGHRS and CDR2 YFSETQ. CDR3 sequence reads: CASSLGGGQGNEKLFF. The CDR3 DNA is TGCGCCAGCAGCTTGGGGGGCGGACAGGGCAATGAAAAACTGTTTTTT.

This rearrangement joins TRBV6-1 to TRBJ2-2, with 9 bases lining up with TRBD1. This CDR3 spans 16 amino acids. The germline CDR1 and CDR2 sequences are MNHNS and SASEGT. Trimming at V came to 1 base and at J to 5 bases, leaving 5 bases not matched to a gene. The CDR3 DNA sequence: TGTGCCAGCAGTGAAGGGGGACAGGGCAATACCGGGGAGCTGTTTTTT. Translated, it gives CASSEGGQGNTGELFF.

By sample fraction, this clone is medium-sized. Given the absence of the conserved phenylalanine or tryptophan at the CDR3 end, a read error is likely. The limits of the CDR3 on the DNA are not certain, so only TCRdb's listed CDR3 is given. The chain links TRBV20-1 to TRBJ1-2; the table gives TRBD1 as D, unverified against the DNA. Inclusive of both ends, the CDR3 amounts to 12 amino acids. The germline CDR1 and CDR2 sequences are DFQATT and SNEGSKA (reference sequence). The CDR3 protein is CSARDTKGEQGL.

This clone was detected a few times. J is TRBJ1-2 and V is TRBV29-1, with 7 bases identical to TRBD1. V shed 3 bases, J shed 0 bases, and the junction held 4 bases outside the gene matches. The CDR3 extends over 14 amino acids. Germline V gene sequence: CDR1 SQVTM, CDR2 ANQGSEA. The CDR3: CSVDKDRPNYGYTF. As DNA, the CDR3 is TGCAGCGTTGACAAGGACAGGCCTAACTATGGCTACACCTTC. Together with reference TRBV29-1 and TRBJ1-2, the CDR3 gives the full variable domain: SAVISQKPSRDICQRGTSLTIQCQVDSQVTMMFWYRQQPGQSLTLIATANQGSEATYESGFVIDKFPISRPNLTFSTLTVSNMSPEDSSIYLCSVDKDRPNYGYTFGSGTRLTVV.

This clone has only a few counts. V gene TRBV20-1 combines with J gene TRBJ2-3; 11 bases are a match to TRBD2. With V trimmed by 3 bases and J by 4 bases, 12 bases remained unmatched. The length of the CDR3 is 17 residues. CDR1 and CDR2 from the germline V gene are DFQATT and SNEGSKA (reference sequence). Written as DNA, the CDR3 is TGCAGTGCTAGGGGGGGACTAGCGGAGGGGCTTTCAGATACGCAGTATTTT. Translated, it gives CSARGGLAEGLSDTQYF.

This clone was seen at least ten times. The chain combines TRBV20-1 with TRBJ2-1, with 8 positions matching TRBD2. The CDR3 runs to 17 residues. The germline V gene has CDR1 DFQATT and CDR2 SNEGSKA (reference sequence). Trimming at V came to 5 bases and at J to 0 bases, leaving 12 bases not matched to a gene. CDR3 nucleotide sequence: TGCAGTGCTGCGCCGGCTAGCGGGTTCTTCTCCTACAATGAGCAGTTCTTC. Its translation is CSAAPASGFFSYNEQFF.

This clone was observed a few times. The chain links TRBV6-5 to TRBJ2-1; D is possibly TRBD1 or TRBD2 (6 bases each). Trimming removed 2 bases from V and 2 bases from J, with 19 bases in between. This CDR3 is 18 amino acids long. Germline V gene data show CDR1 as MNHEY and CDR2 as SVGAGI. This CDR3 is CASSYPSLRRGAYNEQFF. CDR3 nucleotide sequence: TGTGCCAGCAGTTACCCTTCCTTGAGGAGGGGGGCCTACAATGAGCAGTTCTTC.

This clone was seen at least ten times. The rearrangement links TRBV5-6 to TRBJ2-1, with no clear D. CDR3 size: 12 residues. Germline V lookup: CDR1 SGHDT, CDR2 YYEEEE. V was cut by 1 base and J by 6 bases, with 5 bases left in between. The CDR3 loop is CASSLSFNEQFF. The CDR3, as DNA: TGTGCCAGCAGCTTGAGTTTCAATGAGCAGTTCTTC. Full variable domain (remainder filled in from reference TRBV5-6 and TRBJ2-1): DAGVTQSPTHLIKTRGQQVTLRCSPKSGHDTVSWYQQALGQGPQFIFQYYEEEERQRGNFPDRFSGHQFPNYSSELNVNALLLGDSALYLCASSLSFNEQFFGPGTRLTVL.

In this sample, this clone is large (0.1 to 1%). The gene calls are TRBV19 and TRBJ2-7; 7 bases align to TRBD2. Trimming cost V 1 base and J 3 bases; bases outside gene matches: 3. Germline lookup yields CDR1 LNHDA and CDR2 SQIVND (reference sequence). CDR3 size: 14 residues. The CDR3 region has the DNA TGTGCCAGTAGTATAGGACTAGCCGACTACGAGCAGTACTTC. This sequence encodes CASSIGLADYEQYF.

This clone is labeled medium-sized. The identical CDR3 is also encoded by other nucleotide sequences in the sample. The chain recombines TRBV7-9 with TRBJ1-1; 8 nucleotides align to TRBD1. This CDR3 has 13 amino acids. Trimming took 5 bases from V and 3 from J; bases not matched to a gene: 2. Per germline, CDR1 SEHNR and CDR2 FQNEAQ (reference sequence). For the CDR3, the DNA is TGTGCCAGCAGCCTGACAGGGGACACTGAAGCTTTCTTT. Protein: CASSLTGDTEAFF.

The chain couples TRBV2 to TRBJ2-3; the D is unclear. Germline V CDR1 and CDR2: SNHLY, FYNNEI. Trimming pared 7 bases from V and 0 bases from J, leaving 20 bases between. CDR3 length: 17 amino acids. The CDR3 protein is CASMQAIGDWSTDTQYF. The CDR3 region has the DNA TGTGCCAGCATGCAGGCCATAGGCGATTGGAGCACAGATACGCAGTATTTT.

This clone was detected only a few times. The chain couples TRBV28 to TRBJ2-1; D is uncertain. The CDR3 loop spans 15 amino acids. The V end was cut by 1 base, the J end by 8 bases, with 15 bases between. Germline V lookup: CDR1 MDHEN, CDR2 SYDVKM. For the CDR3, the DNA is TGTGCCAGCAGTTTATCCCCCCCAGGATCCCATGAGCAGTTCTTC. Encoded protein: CASSLSPPGSHEQFF.

This clone was picked up many times. With a much larger clone just one base away, this may be a read error. Other DNA sequences of this sample code for an identical CDR3. The chain uses TRBV5-1 and TRBJ1-1; 7 bases are shared with TRBD1. Germline lookup yields CDR1 SGHRS and CDR2 YFSETQ. The CDR3 contains 15 residues. The CDR3 here is CASSWDGGGHTEAFF. The CDR3 region has the DNA TGCGCCAGCAGCTGGGACGGAGGGGGCCACACTGAAGCTTTCTTC. The full variable domain, with the rest looked up from reference TRBV5-1 and TRBJ1-1, is KAGVTQTPRYLIKTRGQQVTLSCSPISGHRSVSWYQQTPGQGLQFLFEYFSETQRNKGNFPGRFSGRQFSNSRSEMNVSTLELGDSALYLCASSWDGGGHTEAFFGQGTRLTVV.

Within the sample, this clone is medium-sized (0.01 to 0.1%). The V call is TRBV12-3 or TRBV12-4, the J call TRBJ2-7, with D tentatively TRBD2 (6 bases). Trimming pared 3 bases from V and 6 bases from J, leaving 6 bases between. This CDR3 contains 11 residues. This CDR3 is CASSFGSEQYF. Written as DNA, the CDR3 is TGTGCCAGCAGTTTCGGGAGCGAGCAGTACTTC.

As for this clone: At one end the junction does not follow the germline gene, possibly because of a read error. DNA for the CDR3: TGTGCCAGCACCTTGGGGGGCGCAGAGAACTATGGCTACACCTTC. This gives the protein CASTLGGAENYGYTF. This chain uses TRBV5-4 with TRBJ1-2; the D gene is possibly TRBD1 (6 bases). This CDR3 has 15 residues. Germline-derived CDR1 and CDR2 are SGHNT and YYREEE (reference sequence).

This clone was seen just once. The chain joins TRBV30 to TRBJ1-1; TRBD1 agrees at 8 bases. The CDR3 covers 17 residues. The V segment lost 2 bases and the J segment 2 bases; nucleotides outside the gene matches: 13. In germline, CDR1 is GTSNPN, CDR2 SVGIG (reference sequence). CDR3 loop: CAWSPRQGRGPNTEAFF. For the CDR3, the DNA is TGTGCCTGGAGTCCTCGACAGGGCAGGGGGCCAAACACTGAAGCTTTCTTT.

This clone is medium-sized (0.01 to 0.1%). The CDR3 loop is CASSRQGAQETQYF. The CDR3 DNA is TGTGCCAGTAGCAGACAGGGGGCTCAAGAGACCCAGTACTTC. This chain uses TRBV19 with TRBJ2-5; 10 bases agree with TRBD1. The CDR3 spans 14 residues. CDR1 and CDR2 (germline): LNHDA, SQIVND (reference sequence). The V gene end was trimmed by 6 bases and the J gene end by 2 bases; junction bases not matched to a gene: 3.

This chain joins TRBV5-1 and TRBJ2-4; perhaps D is TRBD1 or TRBD2 (5 bases each). V shed 0 bases and J shed 9 bases, with 7 bases lying between them. CDR3 length: 12 amino acids. Germline lookup yields CDR1 SGHRS and CDR2 YFSETQ. CDR3 sequence reads: CASSLGGSIQYF. CDR3 nucleotide sequence: TGCGCCAGCAGCTTGGGGGGGAGCATTCAGTACTTC.

CDR3 coding DNA: TGTGCCAGCAGTCCTTCCATCACCTCCGAGCAGTACTTC. It is translated as CASSPSITSEQYF. V usage is TRBV3-1 and J usage is TRBJ2-7; D is ambiguous. The CDR3 has 13 amino acids. From germline, CDR1 is LGHDT and CDR2 YNNKEL (reference sequence). V was clipped by 6 bases and J by 6 bases, with 15 bases between them.

V usage is TRBV12-3 or TRBV12-4 and J usage is TRBJ2-7, with TRBD2 matching 9 bases. This CDR3 comprises 14 residues. The junction had 0 bases not matched to a gene; V was cut back by 2 bases and J by 1 base. CDR3 DNA sequence: TGTGCCAGCAGTTTAACTAGCGGGTCCTACGAGCAGTACTTC. Amino acids: CASSLTSGSYEQYF.

This clone is medium-sized within its sample. At one end, the junction sequence differs from germline, possibly due to a read error. The V gene is TRBV7-9, the J gene TRBJ2-2; no firm D call. The CDR3 sequence is 13 residues long. Germline V lookup: CDR1 SEHNR, CDR2 FQNEAQ (reference sequence). The CDR3 DNA reads TGTGCCAGCAGGTTAGGCGGCACCGGGGAGCTGTTTTTT. Its protein product is CASRLGGTGELFF.

The V call is TRBV2, the J call TRBJ2-5, with D possibly matching TRBD2 (5 bases). Germline lookup yields CDR1 SNHLY and CDR2 FYNNEI. The CDR3 runs 14 residues. Trimming left V 4 bases short and J 4 bases short, with 13 bases between. The CDR3, as DNA: TGTGCCAGCAGTGGGAACCTAGCAGGAGAGACCCAGTACTTC. Amino acids: CASSGNLAGETQYF.

This clone occurred many times. V usage is TRBV3-1 and J usage is TRBJ2-7, with no clear D. The CDR3 is 12 amino acids. Per the germline V gene, CDR1 is LGHDT and CDR2 is YNNKEL (reference sequence). Trimming took off 1 base at V and 4 bases at J, with 5 bases between the two ends. As DNA, the CDR3 is TGTGCCAGCAGCCAAGCAATTTACGAGCAGTACTTC. Translation gives CASSQAIYEQYF.

The chain couples TRBV7-2 to TRBJ2-2; possibly TRBD1 for D (6 bases). The CDR3 length is 15 residues. The germline gives CDR1 SGHTA, CDR2 FQGNSA. V lost 1 base to trimming and J lost 5 bases, with 11 bases between them. The CDR3 loop reads CASSLGGPGTGELFF. The CDR3 DNA follows: TGTGCCAGCAGCTTAGGGGGGCCGGGAACCGGGGAGCTGTTTTTT.

This clone has a handful of counts. The chain carries TRBV6-5 and TRBJ2-3; no firm D call. The CDR3 runs to 13 residues. V dropped 0 bases and J dropped 5 bases, with 6 bases sitting between them. CDR1 and CDR2 (germline): MNHEY, SVGAGI. CDR3 bases: TGTGCCAGCAGTTACTCGGATGGAGATACGCAGTATTTT. Translated: CASSYSDGDTQYF.

Within the sample, this clone is medium-sized. J is TRBJ2-7 and V is TRBV27; a possible D gene is TRBD2 (6 bases). CDR3 length: 15 residues. Per germline, CDR1 MNHEY and CDR2 SMNVEV (reference sequence). V gave up 1 base and J gave up 2 bases, with 12 bases separating them. This chain's CDR3 is CASSLWRGGPYEQYF. The CDR3 nucleotides are TGTGCCAGCAGTTTATGGAGGGGCGGACCCTACGAGCAGTACTTC.

The table lists this clone with a few counts. V usage is TRBV3-1 and J usage is TRBJ1-2; 7 bases line up with TRBD1. The junction had 10 bases not matched to a gene; V was cut back by 2 bases and J by 4 bases. CDR3 size: 16 residues. Germline CDR1 and CDR2: LGHDT and YNNKEL (reference sequence). The CDR3 reads CASSQIALRDSYGYTF. For the CDR3, the DNA is TGTGCCAGCAGCCAAATTGCCCTCCGGGACAGCTATGGCTACACCTTC.

This clone turned up a few times. The V call is TRBV27, the J call TRBJ2-1; TRBD2 aligns across 7 bases. The length of the CDR3 is 15 residues. CDR1 is MNHEY and CDR2 is SMNVEV in the germline V gene (reference sequence). V trimming: 8 bases; J trimming: 0 bases; junction bases outside the gene matches: 7. CDR3 amino acids: CASGRTRISYNEQFF. As DNA, the CDR3 is TGTGCCAGCGGAAGGACTAGGATCTCCTACAATGAGCAGTTCTTC.